The 21 T cell receptor beta chains listed next were all sequenced from one sample in a study of cytomegalovirus exposure and HLA in healthy donors. Both 60 Vbeta primers and 13 Jbeta primers went into the PCR. Assay used: immunoSEQ multiplex PCR; TCRdb lists only in-frame clones, some missing. The table includes 120,000 to 150,000 clones, roughly 85% detected once. The sample consisted of PBMCs. These receptors were obtained from a male donor in good health and CMV-seronegative.

V is TRBV27 and J is TRBJ2-1; 7 positions match TRBD1. CDR3 length equals 15 residues. The trim removed 3 bases at V and 2 bases at J, leaving 4 bases unmatched. Germline V gives CDR1 MNHEY, CDR2 SMNVEV (reference sequence). CDR3 region: CASSFPGQPYNEQFF. Here the CDR3 DNA reads TGTGCCAGCAGTTTTCCGGGACAGCCCTACAATGAGCAGTTCTTC.

V and J are TRBV18 and TRBJ2-7, with 7 bases lining up with TRBD1. V gave up 2 bases and J gave up 5 bases; unmatched junction bases: 6. Germline CDR1 and CDR2: KGHSH and LQKENI. The CDR3 extends over 14 amino acids. CDR3 residues: CASSPADRDNEQYF. The CDR3 coding sequence is TGTGCCAGCTCACCAGCTGACAGGGATAACGAGCAGTACTTC. Variable domain in full (rest from reference TRBV18 and TRBJ2-7): NAGVMQNPRHLVRRRGQEARLRCSPMKGHSHVYWYRQLPEEGLKFMVYLQKENIIDESGMPKERFSAEFPKEGPSILRIQQVVRGDSAAYFCASSPADRDNEQYFGPGTRLTVT.

The chain links TRBV7-9 to TRBJ1-2, with D tentatively TRBD1 (5 bases). Trimming stripped 2 bases from V and 1 base from J, with 8 bases between. The CDR3 runs 14 residues. Germline CDR1 SEHNR, CDR2 FQNEAQ (reference sequence). The DNA of the CDR3 is TGTGCCAGCAGCTTAATAGGGGATAACTATGGCTACACCTTC. This encodes CASSLIGDNYGYTF.

This clone has more than one count but fewer than ten. The V and J genes are TRBV5-1 and TRBJ2-1; TRBD1 aligns across 8 bases. The CDR3 is made up of 14 amino acids. With V trimmed by 4 bases and J by 7 bases, 7 bases remained unmatched. Looked up from germline, CDR1 is SGHRS and CDR2 is YFSETQ. CDR3 nucleotide sequence: TGCGCCAGCAGCCCGGACAGGGTTCTTAATGAGCAGTTCTTC. Its protein is CASSPDRVLNEQFF. Complete variable domain (other parts from reference TRBV5-1 and TRBJ2-1): KAGVTQTPRYLIKTRGQQVTLSCSPISGHRSVSWYQQTPGQGLQFLFEYFSETQRNKGNFPGRFSGRQFSNSRSEMNVSTLELGDSALYLCASSPDRVLNEQFFGPGTRLTVL.

The V gene is TRBV5-6, the J gene TRBJ2-1; 7 bases fit TRBD2. CDR3 length: 17 residues. V gave up 0 bases and J gave up 8 bases; unmatched junction bases: 14. Per the germline V gene, CDR1 is SGHDT and CDR2 is YYEEEE. Here the CDR3 reads CASSLALRAGVIHEQFF. The CDR3, as DNA: TGTGCCAGCAGCTTGGCCCTCCGGGCGGGAGTTATCCATGAGCAGTTCTTC.

This chain uses TRBV11-2 with TRBJ2-7; the D is unclear. The CDR3 is made up of 13 amino acids. The germline CDR1 and CDR2 sequences are SGHAT and FQNNGV. V shed 3 bases and J shed 2 bases, with 8 bases lying between them. The CDR3 nucleotides read TGTGCCAGCAGCTTTGGGCACACCTACGAGCAGTACTTC. It specifies CASSFGHTYEQYF.

This chain joins TRBV4-3 and TRBJ2-5, with 7 bases identical to TRBD2. The J call may not be correct, given that the DNA end is closer to TRBJ2-7. Germline V CDR1 and CDR2: LGHNA, YSLEER. The CDR3 totals 14 residues. CDR3 nucleotides: TGCGCCAGCAGCCAAGAAGCCCTAGCGGACGAGCAGTACTTC. It yields the protein CASSQEALADEQYF.

The V and J genes are TRBV6-5 and TRBJ1-2; 9 bases are a match to TRBD1. This CDR3 spans 14 amino acids. Germline V lookup: CDR1 MNHEY, CDR2 SVGAGI. The trim removed 6 bases at V and 8 bases at J, leaving 10 bases unmatched. This CDR3 is CASREQGALGGYTF. Written as DNA, the CDR3 is TGTGCCAGCAGGGAACAGGGGGCCTTGGGAGGCTACACCTTC.

V and J are TRBV7-2 and TRBJ2-3; D is perhaps TRBD1 (5 bases). Germline CDR1 is SGHTA and CDR2 is FQGNSA. This CDR3 is built from 15 residues. V was clipped by 1 base and J by 0 bases, with 8 bases between them. CDR3 loop: CASSLGTPSTDTQYF. Written as DNA, the CDR3 is TGTGCCAGCAGCTTAGGGACACCGAGCACAGATACGCAGTATTTT.

V gene TRBV7-6 combines with J gene TRBJ1-2; 7 bases line up with TRBD1. This CDR3 contains 18 residues. V gave up 5 bases and J gave up 0 bases; unmatched junction bases: 15. Germline V gene data show CDR1 as SGHVS and CDR2 as FNYEAQ. CDR3 sequence (DNA): TGTGCCAGCAGCGTAGAGAGGCCCCGGGACAGAGCTAACTATGGCTACACCTTC. This sequence encodes CASSVERPRDRANYGYTF. The variable domain in full, completed from reference TRBV7-6 and TRBJ1-2, reads GAGVSQSPRYKVTKRGQDVALRCDPISGHVSLYWYRQALGQGPEFLTYFNYEAQQDKSGLPNDRFSAERPEGSISTLTIQRTEQRDSAMYRCASSVERPRDRANYGYTFGSGTRLTVV.

Only one count was recorded for this clone. The V gene is TRBV6-1, the J gene TRBJ2-7; 9 nucleotides line up with TRBD2. The CDR3 totals 15 residues. Trimming removed 5 bases from V and 4 bases from J; junction bases left unmatched: 9. CDR1 is MNHNS and CDR2 is SASEGT in the germline V gene. For the CDR3, the DNA is TGTGCCAGCAGTAGGGGTCTAGCGGGAAATTACGAGCAGTACTTC. Translating gives CASSRGLAGNYEQYF.

This clone has just a few counts. This chain uses TRBV29-1 with TRBJ2-5; 8 bases fit TRBD2. The last part of the DNA fits TRBJ2-7 better; the J call may be wrong. The CDR3 runs 14 residues. In germline, CDR1 is SQVTM, CDR2 ANQGSEA. Written as DNA, the CDR3 is TGCAGCGCCCGGGGGGCGGGAGGAAAGTACGAGCAGTACTTC. Encoded protein: CSARGAGGKYEQYF.

V is TRBV7-2 and J is TRBJ2-1; 11 nucleotides align to TRBD2. The CDR3 runs to 14 residues. V lost 8 bases and J lost 9; bases outside the gene matches: 9. Germline V gene data show CDR1 as SGHTA and CDR2 as FQGNSA. The CDR3 DNA reads TGTGCCAGCCGTTTAGCGGGGGGGCGTCCTGAGCAGTTCTTC. Amino acid sequence: CASRLAGGRPEQFF.

J is TRBJ1-2 and V is TRBV7-9; unclear D gene. V was trimmed by 6 bases and J by 8 bases, leaving 19 bases between them. The CDR3 contains 14 residues. Germline CDR1 and CDR2: SEHNR and FQNEAQ (reference sequence). The CDR3 DNA reads TGTGCCAGCAGGGGCTCCGGGATCCCGGGGGGCTACACCTTC. Translated, it gives CASRGSGIPGGYTF.

The chain employs TRBV7-9 and TRBJ1-2, with 9 bases lining up with TRBD1. This CDR3 spans 15 amino acids. The V gene end was trimmed by 4 bases and the J gene end by 1 base; junction bases not matched to a gene: 4. Per germline, CDR1 SEHNR and CDR2 FQNEAQ (reference sequence). The CDR3 DNA follows: TGTGCCAGCAGCTCGGGACAGGGCGTTAACTATGGCTACACCTTC. This encodes CASSSGQGVNYGYTF.

The chain links TRBV4-3 to TRBJ2-2; the match to TRBD2 covers 15 bases. The V gene end was trimmed by 2 bases and the J gene end by 7 bases; junction bases not matched to a gene: 8. The CDR3 contains 18 residues. Germline V lookup: CDR1 LGHNA, CDR2 YSLEER. The chain's CDR3 is CASSQHGLAGGPNGELFF. In DNA form, the CDR3 reads TGCGCCAGCAGCCAACACGGACTAGCGGGAGGGCCGAACGGGGAGCTGTTTTTT.

This clone was counted once. The rearrangement joins TRBV4-2 to TRBJ1-6; D is uncertain. The CDR3 has 18 amino acids. The V gene's germline CDR1 is LGHNA and CDR2 YNFKEQ. Trimming cost V 4 bases and J 0 bases, with 16 bases left between them. CDR3 sequence reads: CASSPLGVRSSYNSPLHF. For the CDR3, the DNA is TGTGCCAGCAGCCCCCTGGGAGTTAGGAGCTCCTATAATTCACCCCTCCACTTT.

The rearrangement links TRBV19 to TRBJ2-1; 8 bases agree with TRBD2. Looked up from germline, CDR1 is LNHDA and CDR2 is SQIVND (reference sequence). With V trimmed by 7 bases and J by 5 bases, 7 bases remained unmatched. The CDR3 is 14 residues long. The CDR3 DNA is TGTGCCAGTACGACGGGGGGGGTCCACAATGAGCAGTTCTTC. Encoded protein: CASTTGGVHNEQFF.

This rearrangement joins TRBV11-3 to TRBJ2-2; 7 bases agree with TRBD1. The germline gives CDR1 SGHNT, CDR2 YENEEA. This CDR3 is 16 amino acids long. Losses at the gene ends were 4 bases for V and 5 bases for J; bases not matched to a gene: 10. CDR3 sequence: CASSSGQLMSTGELFF. CDR3 sequence (DNA): TGTGCCAGCAGCTCGGGACAGCTGATGAGTACCGGGGAGCTGTTTTTT.

The V gene is TRBV5-5, the J gene TRBJ2-3; tentatively, D is TRBD1 (5 bases). Looked up from germline, CDR1 is SGHKS and CDR2 is YYEKEE (reference sequence). This CDR3 is built from 16 residues. V lost 0 bases, J lost 3 bases, and 14 bases lay in between. Here the CDR3 DNA reads TGTGCCAGCAGCTTGGGGCAGGGCGTTAGGACAGATACGCAGTATTTT. Its protein is CASSLGQGVRTDTQYF.

In the case of this clone: Additional DNA sequences in this sample encode the identical CDR3. This sequence joins TRBV5-6 and TRBJ1-5, with D tentatively TRBD1 (5 bases). The CDR3 is 15 residues long. Trimming stripped 1 base from V and 3 bases from J, with 11 bases between. Germline CDR1 is SGHDT and CDR2 is YYEEEE. CDR3 sequence: CASSLRQGANQPQHF. In nucleotides, the CDR3 is TGTGCCAGCAGCTTGAGGCAGGGCGCCAATCAGCCCCAGCATTTT.